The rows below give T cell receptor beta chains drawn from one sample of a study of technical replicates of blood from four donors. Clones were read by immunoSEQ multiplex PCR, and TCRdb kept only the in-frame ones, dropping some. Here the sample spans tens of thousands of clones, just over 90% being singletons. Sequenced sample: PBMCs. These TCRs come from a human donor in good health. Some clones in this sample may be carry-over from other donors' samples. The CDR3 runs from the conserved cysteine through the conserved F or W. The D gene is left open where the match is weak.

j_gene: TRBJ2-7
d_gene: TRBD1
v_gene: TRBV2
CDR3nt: TGTGCCAGCACTCGATCCGGACAGGGCACCTACGAGCAGTACTTC
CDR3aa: CASTRSGQGTYEQYF

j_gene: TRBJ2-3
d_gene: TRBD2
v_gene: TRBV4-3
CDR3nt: TGCGCCAGCAGCCAGGCGGGAGGGCCCCGCACGGCAGATACGCAGTATTTT
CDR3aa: CASSQAGGPRTADTQYF

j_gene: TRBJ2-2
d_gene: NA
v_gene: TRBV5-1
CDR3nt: TGCGCCAGCAGCTCGGGATCATCGACCGGGGAGCTGTTTTTT
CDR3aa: CASSSGSSTGELFF

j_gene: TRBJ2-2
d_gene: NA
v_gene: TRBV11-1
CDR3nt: TGTGCCAGCAGCTCCATGCCCGGGAACGGGGAGCTGTTTTTT
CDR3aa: CASSSMPGNGELFF

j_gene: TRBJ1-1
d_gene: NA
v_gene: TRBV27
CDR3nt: TGTGCCAGCAGTTTAACGGTAAGGGGCGGGATGAACACTGAAGCTTTCTTT
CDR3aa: CASSLTVRGGMNTEAFF

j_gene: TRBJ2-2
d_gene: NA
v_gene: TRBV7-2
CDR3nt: TGTGCCAGCAGTCGGGAGAGGTACGGGGAGCTGTTTTTT
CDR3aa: CASSRERYGELFF

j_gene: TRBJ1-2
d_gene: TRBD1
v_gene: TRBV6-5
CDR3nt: TGTGCCAGCAGGAAGGACAGGGAGAAAGGGGGCTACACCTTC
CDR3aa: CASRKDREKGGYTF

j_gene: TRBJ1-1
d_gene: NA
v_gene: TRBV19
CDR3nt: TGTGCCAGTACCTGGGTCCCACGAGGGAACACTGAAGCTTTCTTT
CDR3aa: CASTWVPRGNTEAFF

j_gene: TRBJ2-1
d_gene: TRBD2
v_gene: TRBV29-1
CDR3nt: TGCAGCGTTAGGACTAGCGGGGGTAATGAGCAGTTCTTC
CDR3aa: CSVRTSGGNEQFF

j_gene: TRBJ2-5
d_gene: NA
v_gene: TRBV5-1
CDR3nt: TGCGCCAGCAGCCCTGGAGCGAGGACCCAGTACTTC
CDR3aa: CASSPGARTQYF